What follows describes a single TCR beta chain. The antigen is unknown. Trimming shortened V by 0 bases and J by 5 bases, and 11 bases separated the two germline ends. This CDR3 comprises 15 residues. Looked up from germline, CDR1 is ENHRY and CDR2 is SYGVKD. The sequencing template was cDNA reverse transcribed from extracted RNA. Method: immunoSEQ multiplex PCR; TCRdb's copy keeps in-frame clones and lacks some. Altogether 190,000 or so clones are present, 58% being singletons, with the ten largest covering approximately 5.1%. Treatment meaning: oral pan-JAK inhibitor, 5-10 mg twice daily. These data belong to a study of CD8+ T cells in alopecia areata. Study-wide points: The study found higher clonality in lesional than normal scalp, especially in alopecia totalis/universalis.

This specimen consisted of CD4+ T cells sorted from blood, obtained at week 24, from a patient treated with tofacitinib. This clonotype was sampled from a human donor with alopecia areata. The chain has TRBV10-3 and TRBJ1-5; D unresolved. The CDR3 sequence: CAISESMAGDQPQHF. The CDR3 bases are TGTGCCATCAGTGAGTCTATGGCAGGTGATCAGCCCCAGCATTTT.